Below, one T cell receptor (beta chain) is given with its context. Its antigen is undetermined. The data stem from a study of cytomegalovirus exposure and HLA in healthy donors. Points from the study as a whole: Only CMV serostatus was available as immune exposure information. Many donors carried some public TCRs, although rarity characterized most TCR sequences.

Primers for the PCR totalled 60 Vbeta and 13 Jbeta. The repertoire was sequenced with immunoSEQ multiplex PCR; TCRdb's copy has only in-frame clones and lacks some. The table records approximately 67,000 clones, about 65% of them present only once. This clonotype was sampled from a woman aged 25-40 years in good health and CMV-seronegative. Sample: PBMCs.

As DNA, the CDR3 is TGTGCCAGCAGCGTAGACTCCGGGACAGGGGGTTTGGGTGGCTACACCTTC. This encodes CASSVDSGTGGLGGYTF. V and J are TRBV9 and TRBJ1-2; 11 bases map to TRBD1. Germline CDR1 reads SGDLS; CDR2 reads YYNGEE. The CDR3 runs 17 residues. With 0 bases clipped from V and 7 bases from J, the junction kept 11 bases outside the gene matches. The whole variable domain, filled in from reference TRBV9 and TRBJ1-2, reads DSGVTQTPKHLITATGQRVTLRCSPRSGDLSVYWYQQSLDQGLQFLIQYYNGEERAKGNILERFSAQQFPDLHSELNLSSLELGDSALYFCASSVDSGTGGLGGYTFGSGTRLTVV.